The present T cell receptor (beta chain) was sequenced within a study of T cells in Graves' hyperthyroidism and ophthalmopathy. Germline V gives CDR1 SEHNR, CDR2 FQNEAQ (reference sequence). The CDR3 contains 16 residues. V gave up 5 bases and J gave up 0 bases; unmatched junction bases: 4. It was RNA transcripts that yielded the amplified TCR beta CDR3 regions. The HTBI primer set drove a first-round RT-PCR of the TCR CDR3. In TCRdb, the multiplex PCR reads were re-called with MiXCR into one record per CDR3 protein. The sample has about 460,000 distinct CDR3 sequences; around a fifth are singletons. Fresh peripheral blood, 10 ml, was the source of the PBMCs.

The source of this sequence is a woman in her 70s with Graves' ophthalmopathy. Input material: blood. The chain has TRBV7-9 and TRBJ1-6; 7 nucleotides line up with TRBD1. DNA of the CDR3: TGTGCCAGCAGCCCGACAGGGAACTCCTATAATTCACCCCTCCACTTT. This translates into CASSPTGNSYNSPLHF.